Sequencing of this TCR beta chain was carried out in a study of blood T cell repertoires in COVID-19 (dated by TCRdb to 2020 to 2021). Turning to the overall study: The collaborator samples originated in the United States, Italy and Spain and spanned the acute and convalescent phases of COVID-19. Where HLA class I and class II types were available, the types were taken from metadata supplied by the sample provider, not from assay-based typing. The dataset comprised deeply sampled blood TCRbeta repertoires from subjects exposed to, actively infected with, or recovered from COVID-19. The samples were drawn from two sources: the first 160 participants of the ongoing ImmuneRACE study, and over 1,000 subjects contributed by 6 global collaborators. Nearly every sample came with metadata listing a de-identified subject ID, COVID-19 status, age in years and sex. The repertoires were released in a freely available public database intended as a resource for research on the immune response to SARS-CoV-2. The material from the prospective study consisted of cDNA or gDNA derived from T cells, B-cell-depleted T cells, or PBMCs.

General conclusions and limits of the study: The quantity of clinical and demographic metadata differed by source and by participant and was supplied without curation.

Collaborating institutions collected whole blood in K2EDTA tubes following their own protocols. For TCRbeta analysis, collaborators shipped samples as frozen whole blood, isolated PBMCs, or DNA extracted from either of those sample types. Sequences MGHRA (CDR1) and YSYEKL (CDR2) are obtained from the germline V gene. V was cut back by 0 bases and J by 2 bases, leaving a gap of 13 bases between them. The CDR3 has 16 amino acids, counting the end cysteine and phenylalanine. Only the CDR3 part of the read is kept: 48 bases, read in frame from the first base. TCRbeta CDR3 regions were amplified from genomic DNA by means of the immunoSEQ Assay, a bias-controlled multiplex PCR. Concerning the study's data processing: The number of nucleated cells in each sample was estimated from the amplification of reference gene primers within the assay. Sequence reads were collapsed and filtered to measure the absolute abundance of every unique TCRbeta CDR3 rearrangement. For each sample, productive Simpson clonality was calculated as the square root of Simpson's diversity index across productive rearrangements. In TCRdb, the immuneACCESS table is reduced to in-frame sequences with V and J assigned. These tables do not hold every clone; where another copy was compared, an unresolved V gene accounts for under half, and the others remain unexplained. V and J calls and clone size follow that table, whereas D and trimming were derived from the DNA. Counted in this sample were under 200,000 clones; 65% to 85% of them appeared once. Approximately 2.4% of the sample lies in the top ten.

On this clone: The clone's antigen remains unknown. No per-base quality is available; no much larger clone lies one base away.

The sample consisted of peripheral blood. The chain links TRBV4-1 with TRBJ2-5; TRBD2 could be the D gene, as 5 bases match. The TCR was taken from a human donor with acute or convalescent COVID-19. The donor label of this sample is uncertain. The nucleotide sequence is TGCGCCAGCAGCCAAGATGAGCGGACGGGGCAAGAGACCCAGTACTTC. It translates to CASSQDERTGQETQYF.